A single sample gave rise to the 10 T cell receptor beta chains below, sequenced in a study of patients and donors after allogeneic stem cell transplantation. From the RT-PCR reads, TCRdb called clonotypes with MiXCR, one entry per CDR3 protein. The top ten hold 5% to 6.5% of the sample, which has about a million distinct CDR3 sequences, approximately 19% seen once. Sequencing was performed on blood, either unsorted or a sorted T cell fraction (not recorded which). All receptors come from a human donor who was either an allogeneic HSCT recipient or a stem cell or donor lymphocyte infusion donor (not recorded which). It is not recorded whose cells these are; they may come from a transplant donor.

This clonotype was detected only a few times. The chain combines TRBV10-3 with TRBJ2-7, with 9 bases identical to TRBD1. Trimming took 1 base from V and 0 from J; bases not matched to a gene: 13. CDR1 is ENHRY, CDR2 SYGVKD, per germline. This CDR3 comprises 19 residues. The CDR3 coding sequence is TGTGCCATCAGTGAGTTAAGTAATTTGGGGGACAGGGCCTCCTACGAGCAGTACTTC. Protein: CAISELSNLGDRASYEQYF.

The chain is built from TRBV12-3 or TRBV12-4 and TRBJ2-7; TRBD2 aligns across 13 bases. Trimming cost V 5 bases and J 0 bases; bases outside gene matches: 7. This CDR3 spans 17 amino acids. Here the CDR3 reads CASSPGLAGPSSYEQYF. The CDR3 DNA is TGTGCCAGCAGTCCGGGACTAGCGGGACCTAGCTCCTACGAGCAGTACTTC.

The rearrangement uses TRBV20-1 and TRBJ1-6; D not certain. Germline V gene lookup returns CDR1 DFQATT and CDR2 SNEGSKA (reference sequence). CDR3 size: 12 residues. V dropped 3 bases and J dropped 7 bases, with 7 bases sitting between them. The CDR3 DNA is TGCAGTGCTAGGGTGGGCAATTCACCCCTCCACTTT. It is translated as CSARVGNSPLHF.

This clonotype was counted between two and nine times. The V gene is TRBV24-1, the J gene TRBJ2-7; TRBD1 agrees at 9 bases. CDR1 and CDR2 (germline): KGHDR, SFDVKD. V was pared by 3 bases and J by 8 bases, with 4 bases of the junction left unmatched. The length of the CDR3 is 13 residues. CDR3 DNA sequence: TGTGCCACCAGTGATGGACAGGGGAGGAAGCAGTACTTC. This gives the protein CATSDGQGRKQYF.

This clonotype was seen only a few times. The chain is built from TRBV5-1 and TRBJ1-5; D perhaps matches TRBD1 (5 bases). Looked up from germline, CDR1 is SGHRS and CDR2 is YFSETQ. This CDR3 contains 13 residues. Trimming took off 1 base at V and 9 bases at J, with 11 bases between the two ends. DNA for the CDR3: TGCGCCAGCAGCTTGCAGGGACCCTCGCCCCAGCATTTT. This encodes CASSLQGPSPQHF.

This clonotype has just a few counts. This chain uses TRBV12-3 or TRBV12-4 with TRBJ1-6; D gene unclear. Trimming pared 2 bases from V and 7 bases from J, leaving 6 bases between. This CDR3 contains 13 residues. CDR3 loop: CASSLFTNSPLHF. The CDR3 DNA is TGTGCCAGCAGTTTATTTACGAATTCACCCCTCCACTTT.

The chain employs TRBV25-1 and TRBJ2-1; D possibly uses TRBD1 or TRBD2 (5 bases each). Per germline, CDR1 MGHDK and CDR2 SYGVNS. The CDR3 sequence is 15 residues long. V lost 5 bases, J lost 3 bases, and 14 bases lay in between. The CDR3, as DNA: TGTGCCAGCAGTATGCCCCAGGGAGTCTACAATGAGCAGTTCTTC. Protein sequence: CASSMPQGVYNEQFF.

This clonotype was counted many times. This chain connects TRBV5-1 to TRBJ1-6; no definite D call. CDR1 SGHRS and CDR2 YFSETQ come from the germline V gene. Trimming left V 0 bases short and J 9 bases short, with 7 bases between. This CDR3 spans 13 amino acids. DNA of the CDR3: TGCGCCAGCAGCTTGGATTGGACTTCACCCCTCCACTTT. It specifies CASSLDWTSPLHF.

The CDR3: CASSYPGSAKNIQYF. The CDR3, as DNA: TGTGCCAGCAGCTATCCAGGGTCAGCCAAAAACATTCAGTACTTC. This sequence joins TRBV7-3 and TRBJ2-4, with D possibly matching TRBD1 (5 bases). Germline-derived CDR1 and CDR2 are SGHTA and FQGTGA. Trimming took 4 bases from V and 0 from J, leaving 10 bases between them. The CDR3 runs 15 residues.

In this sample, this clonotype turned up a few times. This chain links TRBV20-1 with TRBJ2-7; D may match TRBD1 or TRBD2 (5 bases each). CDR1 and CDR2 from the germline V gene are DFQATT and SNEGSKA (reference sequence). V lost 1 base to trimming and J lost 3 bases, with 10 bases between them. This CDR3 contains 13 residues. CDR3 DNA: TGCAGTGCTAGAGCTACAGGACTCTACGAGCAGTACTTC. It translates to CSARATGLYEQYF.